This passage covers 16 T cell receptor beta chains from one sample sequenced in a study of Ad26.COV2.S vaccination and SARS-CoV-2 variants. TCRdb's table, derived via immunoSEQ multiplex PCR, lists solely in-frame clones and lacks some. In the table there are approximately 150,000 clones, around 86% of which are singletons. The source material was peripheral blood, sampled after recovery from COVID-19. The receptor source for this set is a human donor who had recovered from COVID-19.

This CDR3 is CASSRRGGHNYGYTF. CDR3 bases: TGTGCCAGCAGCCGTAGGGGGGGCCATAACTATGGCTACACCTTC. The gene calls are TRBV5-4 and TRBJ1-2, with D tentatively TRBD1 (6 bases). The germline V gene has CDR1 SGHNT and CDR2 YYREEE (reference sequence). The V end was cut by 4 bases, the J end by 1 base, with 14 bases between. The CDR3 is 15 amino acids.

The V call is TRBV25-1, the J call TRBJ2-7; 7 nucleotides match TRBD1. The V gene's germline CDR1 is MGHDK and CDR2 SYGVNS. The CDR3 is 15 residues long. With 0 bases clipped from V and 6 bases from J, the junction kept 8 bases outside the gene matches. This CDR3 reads CASSEYRGGGTEQYF. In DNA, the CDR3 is TGTGCCAGCAGTGAATACCGAGGGGGCGGAACCGAGCAGTACTTC.

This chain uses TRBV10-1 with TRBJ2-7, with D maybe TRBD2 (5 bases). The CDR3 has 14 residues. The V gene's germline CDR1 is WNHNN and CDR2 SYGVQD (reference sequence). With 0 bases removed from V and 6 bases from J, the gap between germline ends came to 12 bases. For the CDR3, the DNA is TGCGCCAGCAGTGAGTCCGGACTCTTTGGCGAGCAGTACTTC. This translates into CASSESGLFGEQYF.

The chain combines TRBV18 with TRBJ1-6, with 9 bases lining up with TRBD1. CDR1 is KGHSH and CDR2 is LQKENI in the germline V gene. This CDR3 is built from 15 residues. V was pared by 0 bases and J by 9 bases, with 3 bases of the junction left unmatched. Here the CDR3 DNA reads TGTGCCAGCTCACCACCGGGACAGGGTTCTTCACCCCTCCACTTT. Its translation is CASSPPGQGSSPLHF.

CDR3 protein: CASSFASGATDTQYF. DNA of the CDR3: TGTGCCAGCAGTTTTGCTAGCGGGGCGACGGATACGCAGTATTTT. This chain links TRBV28 with TRBJ2-3, with 9 bases lining up with TRBD2. The CDR3 consists of 15 residues. The junction had 7 bases not matched to a gene; V was cut back by 3 bases and J by 6 bases. Germline V lookup: CDR1 MDHEN, CDR2 SYDVKM.

CDR3 loop: CASSPSIREQFF. The CDR3 nucleotides read TGTGCCAGCTCACCCTCGATACGGGAGCAGTTCTTC. The chain uses TRBV18 and TRBJ2-1; D uncertain. V was cut by 3 bases and J by 10 bases, with 10 bases left in between. Germline CDR1 KGHSH, CDR2 LQKENI. The CDR3 sequence is 12 residues long.

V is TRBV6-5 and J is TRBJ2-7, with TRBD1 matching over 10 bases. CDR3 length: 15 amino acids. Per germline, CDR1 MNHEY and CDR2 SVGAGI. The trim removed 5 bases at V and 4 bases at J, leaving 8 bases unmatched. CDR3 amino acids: CASSLRDRGSYEQYF. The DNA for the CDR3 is TGTGCCAGCAGTCTCCGGGACAGGGGATCTTACGAGCAGTACTTC.

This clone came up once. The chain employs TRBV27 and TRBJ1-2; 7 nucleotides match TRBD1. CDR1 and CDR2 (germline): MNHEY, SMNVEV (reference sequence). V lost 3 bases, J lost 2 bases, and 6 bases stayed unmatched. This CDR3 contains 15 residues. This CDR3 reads CASSFSAGGNYGYTF. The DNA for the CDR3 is TGTGCCAGCAGTTTCTCGGCAGGGGGGAACTATGGCTACACCTTC.

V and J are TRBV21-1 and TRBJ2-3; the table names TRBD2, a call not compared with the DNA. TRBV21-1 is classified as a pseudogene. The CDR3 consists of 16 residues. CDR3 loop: CASCIPGEGSTDTQYF. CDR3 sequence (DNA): TGTGCCAGCTGTATACCGGGGGAGGGGAGCACAGATACGCAGTATTTT.

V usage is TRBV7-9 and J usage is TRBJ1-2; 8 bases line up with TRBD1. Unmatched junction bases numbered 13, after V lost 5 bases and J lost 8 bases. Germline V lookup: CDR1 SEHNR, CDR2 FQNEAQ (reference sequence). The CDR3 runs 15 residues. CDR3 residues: CASSTGQGSFVGYTF. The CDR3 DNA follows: TGTGCCAGCAGCACAGGACAGGGATCGTTTGTGGGCTACACCTTC.

The CDR3 reads CASSQESGVETQYF. CDR3 nucleotide sequence: TGTGCCAGCAGCCAAGAGTCCGGGGTCGAGACCCAGTACTTC. V usage is TRBV3-1 (or the pseudogene TRBV3-2) and J usage is TRBJ2-5, with a weak D call TRBD2 (5 bases). Germline loops: CDR1 LGHDT, CDR2 YNNKEL (reference sequence). The CDR3 sequence is 14 residues long. Trimming took 0 bases from V and 5 from J, leaving 10 bases between them.

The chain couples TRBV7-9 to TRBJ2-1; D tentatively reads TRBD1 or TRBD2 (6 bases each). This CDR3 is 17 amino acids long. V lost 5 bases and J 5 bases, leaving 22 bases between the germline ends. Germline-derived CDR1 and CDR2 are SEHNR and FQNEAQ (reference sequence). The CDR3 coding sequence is TGTGCCAGCAGCCCCGTCATAGTTGACGGGGGCGACAATGAGCAGTTCTTC. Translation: CASSPVIVDGGDNEQFF.

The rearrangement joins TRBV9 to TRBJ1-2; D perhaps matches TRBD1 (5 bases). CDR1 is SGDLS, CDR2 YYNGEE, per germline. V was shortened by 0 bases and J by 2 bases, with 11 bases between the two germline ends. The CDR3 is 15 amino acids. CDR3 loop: CASSVVRDFNYGYTF. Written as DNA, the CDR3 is TGTGCCAGCAGCGTAGTTCGGGACTTCAACTATGGCTACACCTTC.

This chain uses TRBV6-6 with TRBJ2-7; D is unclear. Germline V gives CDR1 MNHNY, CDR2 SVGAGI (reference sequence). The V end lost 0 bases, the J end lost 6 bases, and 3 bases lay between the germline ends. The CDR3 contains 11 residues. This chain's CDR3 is CASSYSSEQYF. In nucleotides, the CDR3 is TGTGCCAGCAGTTACTCTTCCGAGCAGTACTTC.

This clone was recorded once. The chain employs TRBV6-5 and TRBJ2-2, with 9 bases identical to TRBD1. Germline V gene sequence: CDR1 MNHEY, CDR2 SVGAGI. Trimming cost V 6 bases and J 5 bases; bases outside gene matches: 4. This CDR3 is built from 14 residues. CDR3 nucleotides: TGTGCCAGCAGGACAGGGGGATTAACCGGGGAGCTGTTTTTT. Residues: CASRTGGLTGELFF.

CDR3 protein: CASSYDGVYNEQFF. The DNA for the CDR3 is TGTGCCAGCAGTTATGACGGGGTTTACAATGAGCAGTTCTTC. V usage is TRBV28 and J usage is TRBJ2-1; D is perhaps TRBD2 (5 bases). Between the trimmed V and J ends, which lost 4 bases and 4 bases, there was a span of 11 bases. In germline, CDR1 is MDHEN, CDR2 SYDVKM. This CDR3 is built from 14 residues.